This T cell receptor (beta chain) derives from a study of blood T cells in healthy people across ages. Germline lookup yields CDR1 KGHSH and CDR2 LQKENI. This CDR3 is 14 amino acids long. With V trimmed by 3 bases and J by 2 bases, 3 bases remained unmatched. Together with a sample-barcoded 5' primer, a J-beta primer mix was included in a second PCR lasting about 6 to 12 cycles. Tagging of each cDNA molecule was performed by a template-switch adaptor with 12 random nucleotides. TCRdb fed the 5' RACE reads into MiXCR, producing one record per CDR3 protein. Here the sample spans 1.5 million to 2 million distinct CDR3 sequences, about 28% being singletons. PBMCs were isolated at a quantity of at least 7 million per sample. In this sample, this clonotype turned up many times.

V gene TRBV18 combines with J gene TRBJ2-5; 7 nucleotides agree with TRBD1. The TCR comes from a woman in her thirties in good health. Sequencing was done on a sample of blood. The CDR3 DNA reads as TGTGCCAGCTCACCCCAGGGACAGCAAGAGACCCAGTACTTC. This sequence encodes CASSPQGQQETQYF. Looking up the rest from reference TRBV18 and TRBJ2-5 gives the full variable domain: NAGVMQNPRHLVRRRGQEARLRCSPMKGHSHVYWYRQLPEEGLKFMVYLQKENIIDESGMPKERFSAEFPKEGPSILRIQQVVRGDSAAYFCASSPQGQQETQYFGPGTRLLVL.